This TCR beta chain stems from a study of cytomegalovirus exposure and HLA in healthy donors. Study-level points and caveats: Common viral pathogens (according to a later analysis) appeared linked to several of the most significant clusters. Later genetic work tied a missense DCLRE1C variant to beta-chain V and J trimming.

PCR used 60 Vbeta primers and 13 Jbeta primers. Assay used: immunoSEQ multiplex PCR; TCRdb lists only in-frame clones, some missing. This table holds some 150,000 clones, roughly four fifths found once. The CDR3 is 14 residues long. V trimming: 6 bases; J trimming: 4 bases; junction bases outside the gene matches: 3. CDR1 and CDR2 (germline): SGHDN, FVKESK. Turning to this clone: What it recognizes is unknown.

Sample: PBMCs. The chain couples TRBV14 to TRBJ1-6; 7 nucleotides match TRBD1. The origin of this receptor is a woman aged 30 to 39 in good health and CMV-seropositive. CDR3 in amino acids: CASRNRGYNSPLHF. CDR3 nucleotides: TGTGCCAGCAGGAACAGGGGTTATAATTCACCCCTCCACTTT. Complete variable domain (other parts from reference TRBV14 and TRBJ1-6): EAGVTQFPSHSVIEKGQTVTLRCDPISGHDNLYWYRRVMGKEIKFLLHFVKESKQDESGMPNNRFLAERTGGTYSTLKVQPAELEDSGVYFCASRNRGYNSPLHFGNGTRLTVT.